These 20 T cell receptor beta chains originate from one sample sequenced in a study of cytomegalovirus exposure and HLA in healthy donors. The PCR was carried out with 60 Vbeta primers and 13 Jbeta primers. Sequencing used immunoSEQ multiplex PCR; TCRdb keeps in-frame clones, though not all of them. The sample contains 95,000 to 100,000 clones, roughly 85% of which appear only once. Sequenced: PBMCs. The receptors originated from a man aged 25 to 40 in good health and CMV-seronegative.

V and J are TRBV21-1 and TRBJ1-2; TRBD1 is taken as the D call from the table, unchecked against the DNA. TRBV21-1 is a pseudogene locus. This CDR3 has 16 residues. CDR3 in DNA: TGTGCCAGCAGCACAAGGACAATCGGGTTCCATTATGGCTACACCTTC. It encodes CASSTRTIGFHYGYTF.

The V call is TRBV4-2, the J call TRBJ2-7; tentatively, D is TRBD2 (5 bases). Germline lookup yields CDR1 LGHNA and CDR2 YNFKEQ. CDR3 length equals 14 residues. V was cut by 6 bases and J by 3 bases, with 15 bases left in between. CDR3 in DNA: TGTGCCAGCAGGTTAGACGTCGGAGGCTACGAGCAGTACTTC. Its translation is CASRLDVGGYEQYF.

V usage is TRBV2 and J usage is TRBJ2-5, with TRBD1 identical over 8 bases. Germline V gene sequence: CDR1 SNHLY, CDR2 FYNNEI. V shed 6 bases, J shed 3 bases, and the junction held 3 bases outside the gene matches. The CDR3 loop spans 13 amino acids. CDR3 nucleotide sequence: TGTGCCAGCAGAGAGGACAGGGAAGAGACCCAGTACTTC. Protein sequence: CASREDREETQYF. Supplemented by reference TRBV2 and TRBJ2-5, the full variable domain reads EPEVTQTPSHQVTQMGQEVILRCVPISNHLYFYWYRQILGQKVEFLVSFYNNEISEKSEIFDDQFSVERPDGSNFTLKIRSTKLEDSAMYFCASREDREETQYFGPGTRLLVL.

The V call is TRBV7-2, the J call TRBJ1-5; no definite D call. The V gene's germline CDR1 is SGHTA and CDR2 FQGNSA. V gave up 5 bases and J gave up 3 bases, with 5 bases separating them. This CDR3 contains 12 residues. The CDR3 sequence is CASSPPNQPQHF. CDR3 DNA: TGTGCCAGCAGCCCTCCCAATCAGCCCCAGCATTTT. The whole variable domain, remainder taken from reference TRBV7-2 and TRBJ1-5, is GAGVSQSPSNKVTEKGKDVELRCDPISGHTALYWYRQSLGQGLEFLIYFQGNSAPDKSGLPSDRFSAERTGGSVSTLTIQRTQQEDSAVYLCASSPPNQPQHFGDGTRLSIL.

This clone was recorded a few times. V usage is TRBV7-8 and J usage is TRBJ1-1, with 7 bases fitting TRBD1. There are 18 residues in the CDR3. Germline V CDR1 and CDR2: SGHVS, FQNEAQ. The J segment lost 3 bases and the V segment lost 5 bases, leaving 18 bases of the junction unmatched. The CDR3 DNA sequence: TGTGCCAGCAGCCCAATCTCGTGGACAGGTGGGGGTTACACTGAAGCTTTCTTT. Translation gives CASSPISWTGGGYTEAFF.

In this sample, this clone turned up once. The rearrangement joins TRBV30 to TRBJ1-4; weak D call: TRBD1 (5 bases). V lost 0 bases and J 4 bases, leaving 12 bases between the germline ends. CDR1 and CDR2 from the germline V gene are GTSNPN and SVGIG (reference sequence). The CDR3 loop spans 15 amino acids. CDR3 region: CAWSVRTPFNEKLFF. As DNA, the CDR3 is TGTGCCTGGAGTGTACGGACACCCTTTAATGAAAAACTGTTTTTT.

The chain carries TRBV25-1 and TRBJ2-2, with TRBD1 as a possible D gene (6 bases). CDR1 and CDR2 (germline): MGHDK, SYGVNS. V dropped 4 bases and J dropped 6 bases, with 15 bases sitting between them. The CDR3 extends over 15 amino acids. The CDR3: CASSGIQGAPGELFF. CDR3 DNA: TGTGCCAGCAGTGGCATACAGGGTGCGCCCGGGGAGCTGTTTTTT.

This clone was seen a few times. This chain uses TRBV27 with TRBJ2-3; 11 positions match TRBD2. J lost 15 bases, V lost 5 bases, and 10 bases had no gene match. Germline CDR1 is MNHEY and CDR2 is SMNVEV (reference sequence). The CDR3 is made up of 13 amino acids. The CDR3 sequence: CASSTGTSGGGYF. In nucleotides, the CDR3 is TGTGCCAGCAGTACCGGGACTAGCGGAGGTGGATATTTT.

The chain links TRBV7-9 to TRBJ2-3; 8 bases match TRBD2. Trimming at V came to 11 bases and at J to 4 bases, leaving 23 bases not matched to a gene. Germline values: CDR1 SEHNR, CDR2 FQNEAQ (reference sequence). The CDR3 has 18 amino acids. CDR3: CAVSPSGRSLFPADTQYF. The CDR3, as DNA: TGTGCCGTATCACCAAGCGGGAGATCACTTTTTCCCGCAGATACGCAGTATTTT.

The DNA of the CDR3 is TGCGCCAGCAGCTCGTCGACAGGCTACTACGAGCAGTACTTC. It codes for CASSSSTGYYEQYF. The V gene is TRBV4-1, the J gene TRBJ2-7, with a tentative D call TRBD1 (6 bases). V gave up 5 bases and J gave up 3 bases, with 14 bases separating them. This CDR3 spans 14 amino acids. Germline values: CDR1 MGHRA, CDR2 YSYEKL.

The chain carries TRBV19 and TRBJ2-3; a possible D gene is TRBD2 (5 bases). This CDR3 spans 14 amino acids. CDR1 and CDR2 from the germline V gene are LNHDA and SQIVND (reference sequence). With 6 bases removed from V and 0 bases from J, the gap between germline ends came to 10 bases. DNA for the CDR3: TGTGCCAGTAGAGTAGCGATTAGCACAGATACGCAGTATTTT. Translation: CASRVAISTDTQYF.

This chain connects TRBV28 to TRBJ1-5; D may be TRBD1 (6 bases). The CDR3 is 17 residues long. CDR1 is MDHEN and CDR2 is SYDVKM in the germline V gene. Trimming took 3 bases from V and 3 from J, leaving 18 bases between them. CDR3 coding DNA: TGTGCCAGCAGTTTGAGAGTAGGACAGAAAGTCAATCAGCCCCAGCATTTT. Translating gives CASSLRVGQKVNQPQHF. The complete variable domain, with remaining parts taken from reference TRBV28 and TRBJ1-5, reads DVKVTQSSRYLVKRTGEKVFLECVQDMDHENMFWYRQDPGLGLRLIYFSYDVKMKEKGDIPEGYSVSREKKERFSLILESASTNQTSMYLCASSLRVGQKVNQPQHFGDGTRLSIL.

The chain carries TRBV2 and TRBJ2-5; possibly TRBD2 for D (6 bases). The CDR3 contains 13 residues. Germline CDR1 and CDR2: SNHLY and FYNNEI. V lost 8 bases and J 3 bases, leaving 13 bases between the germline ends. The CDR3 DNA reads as TGTGCCAGCCGGTCCGGGAGAGAAGAGACCCAGTACTTC. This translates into CASRSGREETQYF.

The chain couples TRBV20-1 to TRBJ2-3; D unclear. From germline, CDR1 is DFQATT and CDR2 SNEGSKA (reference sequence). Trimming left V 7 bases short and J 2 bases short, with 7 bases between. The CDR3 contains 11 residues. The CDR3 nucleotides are TGCAGTGGACGGGTCACAGATACGCAGTATTTT. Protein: CSGRVTDTQYF.

CDR3 protein: CASSQGRQDSSTDTQYF. The CDR3 DNA reads as TGTGCCAGCAGCCAAGGACGGCAGGACAGTAGCACAGATACGCAGTATTTT. The chain employs TRBV4-2 and TRBJ2-3; a possible D gene is TRBD1 (6 bases). V dropped 1 base and J dropped 0 bases, with 14 bases sitting between them. This CDR3 is built from 17 residues. Germline values: CDR1 LGHNA, CDR2 YNFKEQ.

CDR3 protein: CASMGHVDSHYGYTF. The CDR3 DNA sequence: TGTGCCAGCATGGGCCACGTGGACAGCCACTATGGCTACACCTTC. The chain recombines TRBV6-5 with TRBJ1-2; TRBD1 is a possible D gene (6 bases). The CDR3 loop spans 15 amino acids. Trimming removed 7 bases from V and 3 bases from J, with 18 bases in between. Germline V gives CDR1 MNHEY, CDR2 SVGAGI.

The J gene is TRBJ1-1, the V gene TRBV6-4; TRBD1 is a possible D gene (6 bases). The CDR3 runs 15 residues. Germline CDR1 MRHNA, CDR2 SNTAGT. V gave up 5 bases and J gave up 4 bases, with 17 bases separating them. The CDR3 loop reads CASSSEMGASTEAFF. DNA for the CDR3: TGTGCCAGCAGTTCCGAAATGGGGGCGAGCACTGAAGCTTTCTTT.

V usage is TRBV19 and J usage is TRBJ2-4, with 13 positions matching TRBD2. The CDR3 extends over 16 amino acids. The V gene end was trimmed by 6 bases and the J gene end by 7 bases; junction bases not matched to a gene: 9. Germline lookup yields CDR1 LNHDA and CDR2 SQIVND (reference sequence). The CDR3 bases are TGTGCCAGTAGCCCTGGACTAGCGGGAGTTTTTAACATTCAGTACTTC. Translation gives CASSPGLAGVFNIQYF.

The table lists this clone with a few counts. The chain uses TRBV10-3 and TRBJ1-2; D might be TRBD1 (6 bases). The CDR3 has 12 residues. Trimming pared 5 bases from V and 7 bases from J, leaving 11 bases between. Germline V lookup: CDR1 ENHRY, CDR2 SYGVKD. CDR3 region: CAISTGISGYTF. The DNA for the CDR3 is TGTGCCATCAGTACAGGGATTTCTGGCTACACCTTC.

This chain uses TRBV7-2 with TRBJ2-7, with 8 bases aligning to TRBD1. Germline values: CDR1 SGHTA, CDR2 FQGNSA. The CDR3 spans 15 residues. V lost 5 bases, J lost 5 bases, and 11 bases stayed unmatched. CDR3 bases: TGTGCCAGCAGCGCCCCCACAGGGGGTAAGAACGAGCAGTACTTC. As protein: CASSAPTGGKNEQYF.